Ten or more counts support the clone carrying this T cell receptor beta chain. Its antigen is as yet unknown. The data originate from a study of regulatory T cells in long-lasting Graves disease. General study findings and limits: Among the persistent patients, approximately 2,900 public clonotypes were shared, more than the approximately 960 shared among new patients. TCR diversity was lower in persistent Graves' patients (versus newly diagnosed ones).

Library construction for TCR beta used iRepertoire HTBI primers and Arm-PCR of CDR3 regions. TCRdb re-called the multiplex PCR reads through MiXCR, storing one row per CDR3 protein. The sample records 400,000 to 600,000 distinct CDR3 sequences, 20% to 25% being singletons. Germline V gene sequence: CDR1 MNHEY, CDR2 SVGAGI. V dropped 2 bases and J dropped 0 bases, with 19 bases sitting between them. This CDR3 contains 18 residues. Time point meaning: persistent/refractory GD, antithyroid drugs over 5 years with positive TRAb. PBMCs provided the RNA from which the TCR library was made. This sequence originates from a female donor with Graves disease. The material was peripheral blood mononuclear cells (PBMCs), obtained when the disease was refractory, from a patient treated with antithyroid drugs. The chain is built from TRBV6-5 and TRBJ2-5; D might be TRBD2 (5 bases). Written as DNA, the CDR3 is TGTGCCAGCAGTTACGCCGTGGGCCAGCGGACCCACCAAGAGACCCAGTACTTC. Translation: CASSYAVGQRTHQETQYF.